Listed below are T cell receptor beta chains from one sample, sequenced in a study of blood T cell repertoires in COVID-19. Assay: immunoSEQ multiplex PCR; the TCRdb copy retains only in-frame clones and omits some. The table shows roughly 330,000 clones, with about 86% occurring only once. The sample taken for sequencing was peripheral blood. All receptors derive from a woman aged 45-65 years with acute or convalescent COVID-19. The conserved cysteine and the conserved F or W are not part of the CDR3 here.

j_gene,v_gene,CDR3aa
TRBJ2-1,TRBV3-1/TRBV3-2,ASSLGGGGGGEQF
TRBJ2-5,TRBV3-1/TRBV3-2,ASSSWTDKETQY
TRBJ1-1,TRBV6-4,ASSPGERAEAF
TRBJ2-1,TRBV9,ASSVGRGLNEQF
TRBJ2-1,TRBV5-1,ASSRGMVGSSYNEQF
TRBJ2-5,TRBV6-5,ASSPRLAQETQY
TRBJ2-1,TRBV2,ASMDSSTKNEQF
TRBJ2-3,TRBV20-1,SAAGLDTQY
TRBJ2-3,TRBV29-1,SYPGTGSYTQY
TRBJ2-1,TRBV10-3,AISTTSGRINNEQF
TRBJ1-5,TRBV4-2,ASSQVEGANQPQH
TRBJ1-1,TRBV19,ASSAKAGQNTEAF
TRBJ2-5,TRBV7-9,ASSLDRTQETQY
TRBJ1-3,TRBV3-1/TRBV3-2,ASTGQGTNSGNTIY
TRBJ1-2,TRBV9,ASSAMTGNYGYT
TRBJ1-6,TRBV19,ASSTGQGARKSPLH
TRBJ1-1,TRBV18,ASSPTGGETEAF
TRBJ2-3,TRBV19,ASSARTGTGRDTQY
TRBJ2-3,TRBV3-1/TRBV3-2,ASSPLGGRAPDTQY
TRBJ1-3,TRBV10-3,AISDRISSGNTIY
TRBJ1-5,TRBV20-1,SASRYDRDGNQPQH
TRBJ1-2,TRBV6-5,ASGTGRIYGYT
TRBJ1-2,TRBV6-1,ASSEGAGDNYGYT
TRBJ2-7,TRBV11-2,ASSQWATGWTYEQY
TRBJ2-1,TRBV6-5,ASSQLFYNEQF